This T cell receptor (beta chain) was identified in a study of blood T cell repertoires in COVID-19. Overall study: Samples representing acute and convalescent COVID-19 were sourced from the United States, Italy and Spain. From T cells, B-cell-depleted T cells, or PBMCs came the material, which was cDNA or gDNA.

This clone has only a few counts. Here immunoSEQ multiplex PCR was the method, and the copy in TCRdb shows in-frame clones only, minus some. Of approximately 170,000 clones in the sample, approximately 90% were seen once. The source material was peripheral blood. The sequence was obtained from a man younger than 45 with acute or convalescent COVID-19.

In DNA form, the CDR3 reads TGTGCCAGCAGCGTAGAACCCCAGGGTGGCCACGAGCAGTACTTC. Translation: CASSVEPQGGHEQYF. The chain uses TRBV9 and TRBJ2-7; TRBD1 might be the D (5 bases). This CDR3 has 15 residues. V lost 0 bases to trimming and J lost 5 bases, with 15 bases between them. Germline-derived CDR1 and CDR2 are SGDLS and YYNGEE. Based on the CDR3 plus reference TRBV9 and TRBJ2-7, the full variable domain is DSGVTQTPKHLITATGQRVTLRCSPRSGDLSVYWYQQSLDQGLQFLIQYYNGEERAKGNILERFSAQQFPDLHSELNLSSLELGDSALYFCASSVEPQGGHEQYFGPGTRLTVT.